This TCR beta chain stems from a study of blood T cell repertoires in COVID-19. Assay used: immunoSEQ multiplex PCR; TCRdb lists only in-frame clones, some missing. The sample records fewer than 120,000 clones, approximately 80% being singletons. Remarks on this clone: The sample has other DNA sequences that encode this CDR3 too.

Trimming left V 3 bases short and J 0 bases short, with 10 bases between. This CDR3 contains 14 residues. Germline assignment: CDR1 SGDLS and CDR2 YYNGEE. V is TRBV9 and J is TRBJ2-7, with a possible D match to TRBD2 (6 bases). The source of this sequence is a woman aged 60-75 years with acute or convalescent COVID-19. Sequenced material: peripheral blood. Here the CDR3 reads CASSAGLPSYEQYF. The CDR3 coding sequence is TGTGCCAGCAGCGCGGGACTGCCCTCCTACGAGCAGTACTTC.